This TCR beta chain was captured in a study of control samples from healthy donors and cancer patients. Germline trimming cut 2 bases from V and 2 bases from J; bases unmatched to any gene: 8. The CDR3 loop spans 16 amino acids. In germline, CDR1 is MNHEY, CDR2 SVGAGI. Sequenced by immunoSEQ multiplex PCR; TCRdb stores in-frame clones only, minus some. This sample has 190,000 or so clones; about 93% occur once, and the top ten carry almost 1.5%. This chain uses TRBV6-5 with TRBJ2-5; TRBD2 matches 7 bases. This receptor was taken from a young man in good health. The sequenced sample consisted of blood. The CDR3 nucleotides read TGTGCCAGCAGTTACCACCCAACTAGCGTACAAGAGACCCAGTACTTC. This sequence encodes CASSYHPTSVQETQYF.